These T cell receptor beta chains were read from a single sample in a study of shared clonotypes between healthy human individuals. The repertoire was sequenced with immunoSEQ multiplex PCR; TCRdb's copy has only in-frame clones and lacks some. The sample records about 2.1 million clones, around 93% being singletons. Sequencing was performed on naive CD8+ T cells from PBMCs. Receptors were obtained from a man between 18 and 29 years old in good health. Some clones in this sample may be carry-over from other donors' samples. CDR3s leave out the opening cysteine and the closing phenylalanine or tryptophan. A D gene is named only where the DNA matches it firmly.

J gene	D gene	V gene	CDR3 protein
TRBJ2-1	TRBD2	TRBV2	ASSDGTSNFHEQF
TRBJ1-4	.	TRBV5-5	ASGGTSDEKLF
TRBJ2-1	TRBD2	TRBV15	ATSRERTSGYNEQF
TRBJ1-3	.	TRBV28	ASSSPRTGLSGNTIY
TRBJ2-3	TRBD2	TRBV6-1	ASSVLRTSGPSTDTQY
TRBJ2-7	.	TRBV11-2	ASSFGDYEQY
TRBJ2-7	.	TRBV4-2	ASSQDRPPKRY
TRBJ2-5	.	TRBV6-6	ASSYSSGEGETQY
TRBJ2-6	.	TRBV6-4	ASSWNSGANVLT
TRBJ2-7	.	TRBV6-1	ASSEGRDNSHEQY
TRBJ2-1	.	TRBV10-3	AISVGDGLYNEQF
TRBJ2-5	.	TRBV28	ASREHRVRETQY
TRBJ1-1	.	TRBV19	ASSIGGLTEAF
TRBJ1-5	.	TRBV27	ASSLSSRSNQPQH
TRBJ2-3	.	TRBV9	ASSAELKNTQY
TRBJ2-5	TRBD1	TRBV2	AGWDRGQETQY
TRBJ2-7	TRBD1	TRBV2	ALRRRGLYEQY
TRBJ2-7	TRBD1	TRBV6-1	ASSEARWGQGAHEQY
TRBJ1-1	.	TRBV5-1	ASSGGVNTEAF
TRBJ2-7	TRBD2	TRBV7-3	ASSLAGGSYEQY
TRBJ2-3	TRBD2	TRBV9	ASSVAIAGGTDTQY
TRBJ2-7	TRBD1	TRBV28	ASRGGQASSYEQY
TRBJ2-7	TRBD2	TRBV4-2	ASSPDDRLAGMFSYEQY
TRBJ2-3	.	TRBV19	ASSIVLTDTQY
TRBJ2-3	.	TRBV7-9	ASSGLRDTQY
TRBJ1-1	.	TRBV5-1	ASSLAAGQGYTEAF
TRBJ2-1	.	TRBV27	ASSPGGNEQF
TRBJ2-7	.	TRBV15	ATSRDATPYEQY
TRBJ2-1	.	TRBV27	ASSSEDVYNEQF
TRBJ1-1	.	TRBV27	ASSFGQTTEAF
TRBJ2-7	.	TRBV9	ASSVGGFSYEQY
TRBJ2-7	.	TRBV27	ASSPYTPTEQY
TRBJ1-5	TRBD1	TRBV9	ASSPGQGGNQPQH
TRBJ1-4	.	TRBV5-1	ASSLLGGEMEKLF
TRBJ2-7	TRBD1	TRBV4-1	ASSQEGGGRFQDEQY
TRBJ2-2	.	TRBV28	ASSSRQSSGELF
TRBJ1-1	.	TRBV9	ASSPDIRFEAF